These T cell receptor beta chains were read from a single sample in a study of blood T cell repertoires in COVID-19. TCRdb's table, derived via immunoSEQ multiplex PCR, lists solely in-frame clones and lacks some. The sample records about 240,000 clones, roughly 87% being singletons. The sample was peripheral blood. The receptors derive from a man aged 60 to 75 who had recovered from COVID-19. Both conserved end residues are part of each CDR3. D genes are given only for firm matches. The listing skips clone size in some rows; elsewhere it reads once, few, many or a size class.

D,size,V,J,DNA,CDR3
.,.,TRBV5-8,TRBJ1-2,TGTGCCAGCAGCATTAGACAGGATACGGTGGGTGGCTACACCTTC,CASSIRQDTVGGYTF
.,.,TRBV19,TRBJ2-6,TGTGCCAGTAGTATAGGGGCCCTGGATCAGGCAGGGGCCAACGTCCTGACTTTC,CASSIGALDQAGANVLTF
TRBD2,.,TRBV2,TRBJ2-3,TGTGCCAGCAGTGAATTGGGCCTAGCGGGTCCCCTCACAGATACGCAGTATTTT,CASSELGLAGPLTDTQYF
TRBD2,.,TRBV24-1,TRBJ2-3,TGTGCCACCAGTGATCTAGCGGGAACCACAGATACGCAGTATTTT,CATSDLAGTTDTQYF
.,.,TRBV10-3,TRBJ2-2,TGTGCCATCAGTGAACAACTAAACACCGGGGAGCTGTTTTTT,CAISEQLNTGELFF
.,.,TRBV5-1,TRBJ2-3,TGCGCCAGCAGCCAGGAGGCAACCTCGACAGATACGCAGTATTTT,CASSQEATSTDTQYF
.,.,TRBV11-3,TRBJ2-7,TGTGCCAGCAGCTTAGAAAGTGGACAAACCTACGAGCAGTACTTC,CASSLESGQTYEQYF
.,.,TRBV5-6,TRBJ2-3,TGTGCCAGCAGCTTTTCAATCCAGGGGATTAGCACAGATACGCAGTATTTT,CASSFSIQGISTDTQYF
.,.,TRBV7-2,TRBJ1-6,TGTGCCAGCAGCTCCAAAGGACAGTCAGTAGGGTATAATTCACCCCTCCACTTT,CASSSKGQSVGYNSPLHF
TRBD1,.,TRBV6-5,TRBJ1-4,TGTGCCAGCAGTCGGACAGGGCTTAATGAAAAACTGTTTTTT,CASSRTGLNEKLFF
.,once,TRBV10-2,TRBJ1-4,TGCGCCAGCAGTGAGGGGGGAGGGCCAAATGAAAAACTGTTTTTT,CASSEGGGPNEKLFF
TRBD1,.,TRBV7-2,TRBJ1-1,TGTGCCAGCAGCAAGGACAGGGACACTGAAGCTTTCTTT,CASSKDRDTEAFF
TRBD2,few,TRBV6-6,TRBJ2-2,TGTGCCAGCAGACGATTAGGGACTAGCGGAGGAAACACCGGGGAGCTGTTTTTT,CASRRLGTSGGNTGELFF
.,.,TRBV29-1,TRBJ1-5,TGCAGCGTTAAGGGGTACAATCAGCCCCAGCATTTT,CSVKGYNQPQHF
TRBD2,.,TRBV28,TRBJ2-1,TGTGCCAGCAGTTTAGTTAGCGGGGGTACAGATGAGCAGTTCTTC,CASSLVSGGTDEQFF
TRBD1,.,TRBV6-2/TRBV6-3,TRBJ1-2,TGTGCCAGCAGCCCAGGGGGCTATGGCTACACCTTC,CASSPGGYGYTF
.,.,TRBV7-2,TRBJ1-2,TGTGCCAGCAGCTCGACAGGTCCGACAAGCTATGGCTACACCTTC,CASSSTGPTSYGYTF
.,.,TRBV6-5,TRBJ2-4,TGTGCCAGCCTGACGGAGAACATTCAGTACTTC,CASLTENIQYF
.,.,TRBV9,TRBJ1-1,TGTGCCAGCAGCGCAGGGGCCCCTGAAGCTTTCTTT,CASSAGAPEAFF
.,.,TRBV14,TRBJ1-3,TGTGCCAGCAGCCAGGGCTTTACTGGAAACACCATATATTTT,CASSQGFTGNTIYF
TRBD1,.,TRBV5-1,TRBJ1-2,TGCGCCAGCAGCCCCCGACAGGGGGCTAACTATGGCTACACCTTC,CASSPRQGANYGYTF
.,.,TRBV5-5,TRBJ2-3,TGTGCCAGCAGCTTGGGACAGTTACGAACAGATACGCAGTATTTT,CASSLGQLRTDTQYF
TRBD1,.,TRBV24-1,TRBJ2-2,TGTGCCACCAGTGATCAGGGGGTGTACACCGGGGAGCTGTTTTTT,CATSDQGVYTGELFF
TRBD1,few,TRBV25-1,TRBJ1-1,TGTGCCAGCAGTGAATATGCGTCAGGGGGGATTAGCACTGAAGCTTTCTTT,CASSEYASGGISTEAFF
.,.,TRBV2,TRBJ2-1,TGTGCCAGCCTACGGCGGAGTGTTTACAATGAGCAGTTCTTC,CASLRRSVYNEQFF
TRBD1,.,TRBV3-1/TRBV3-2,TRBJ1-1,TGTGCCAGCAGCCAACTACAGGGGTCTGGCACTGAAGCTTTCTTT,CASSQLQGSGTEAFF
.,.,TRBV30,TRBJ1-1,TGTGCCTGGGATCGGGAGAACACTGAAGCTTTCTTT,CAWDRENTEAFF
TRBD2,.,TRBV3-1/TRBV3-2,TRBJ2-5,TGTGCCAGCAGCCAAGGAGGACTAGCGGGGGGACAGGGGACCCAGTACTTC,CASSQGGLAGGQGTQYF
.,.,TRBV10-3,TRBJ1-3,TGTGCCATCAGTGAAGGACGGACCGGGAGCTTTGGAAACACCATATATTTT,CAISEGRTGSFGNTIYF
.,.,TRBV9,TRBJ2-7,TGTGCCAGCAGCGACGGTAAACAGACCGGGACATTCTCCTACGAGCAGTACTTC,CASSDGKQTGTFSYEQYF
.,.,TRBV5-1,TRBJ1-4,TGCGCCAGCAGCTCTCCTTTGGACGGACATAATGAAAAACTGTTTTTT,CASSSPLDGHNEKLFF
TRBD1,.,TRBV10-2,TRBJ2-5,TGCGCCAGCAGTGCCAGGGGGCGAGGGGAGACCCAGTACTTC,CASSARGRGETQYF
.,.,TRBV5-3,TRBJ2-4,TGTGCCAGAAGCCGAGCGTGGGACTTAGCCAAAAACATTCAGTACTTC,CARSRAWDLAKNIQYF
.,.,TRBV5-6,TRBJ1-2,TGTGCCAGCAGCCTTCGCGGGAGAAACTATGGCTACACCTTC,CASSLRGRNYGYTF
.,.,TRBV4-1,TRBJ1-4,TGCGCCAGCAGCACCGGGAGCGTTACCCCGAATGAAAAACTGTTTTTT,CASSTGSVTPNEKLFF
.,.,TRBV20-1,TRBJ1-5,TGCAGTGCTAGTATCCGGGACAATCAGCCCCAGCATTTT,CSASIRDNQPQHF
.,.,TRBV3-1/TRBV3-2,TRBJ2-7,TGTGCCAGCAGCACCCGACATAATTACGAGCAGTACTTC,CASSTRHNYEQYF
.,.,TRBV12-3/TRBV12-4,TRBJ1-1,TGTGCCAGCAGTTTAATGAGGAACACTGAAGCTTTCTTT,CASSLMRNTEAFF
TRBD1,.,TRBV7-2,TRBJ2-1,TGTGCCAGCAGCTTAGGGACAGGGGCGTCCAATGAGCAGTTCTTC,CASSLGTGASNEQFF
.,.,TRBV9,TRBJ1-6,TGTGCCAGCAGCCCATCGGGTTCCTATTCACCCCTCCACTTT,CASSPSGSYSPLHF
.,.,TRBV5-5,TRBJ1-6,TGTGCCAGCAGCCCTAGCTCCTATAATTCACCCCTCCACTTT,CASSPSSYNSPLHF
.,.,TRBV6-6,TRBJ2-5,TGTGCCAGCAGTTACGGGAGGACCGGGGCCCAGTACTTC,CASSYGRTGAQYF
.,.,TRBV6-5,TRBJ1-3,TGTGCCAGCAGTTCGACAGCCGCCTCTGGAAACACCATATATTTT,CASSSTAASGNTIYF
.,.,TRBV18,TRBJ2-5,TGTGCCAGCTCACCAGCCAGGCAGGAGACCCAGTACTTC,CASSPARQETQYF
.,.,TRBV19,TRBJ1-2,TGTGCCAGTCAAGGGGGTTCAGGGAACGGCTACACCTTC,CASQGGSGNGYTF